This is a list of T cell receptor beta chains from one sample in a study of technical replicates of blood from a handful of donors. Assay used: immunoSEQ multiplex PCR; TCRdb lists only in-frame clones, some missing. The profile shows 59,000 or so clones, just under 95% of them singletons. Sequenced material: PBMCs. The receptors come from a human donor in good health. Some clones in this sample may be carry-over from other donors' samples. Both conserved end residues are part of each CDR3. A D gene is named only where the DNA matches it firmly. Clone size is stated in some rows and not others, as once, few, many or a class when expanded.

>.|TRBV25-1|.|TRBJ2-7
CASSVGTVEQYF
TGTGCCAGCAGTGTGGGCACCGTCGAGCAGTACTTC
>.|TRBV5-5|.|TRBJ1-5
CASSSLGDQPQHF
TGTGCCAGCAGCTCGCTGGGAGATCAGCCCCAGCATTTT
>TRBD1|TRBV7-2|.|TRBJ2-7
CASRPGQGSYEQYF
TGTGCCAGCAGACCGGGACAGGGCTCCTACGAGCAGTACTTC
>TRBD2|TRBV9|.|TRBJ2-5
CASSVAASGGSETQYF
TGTGCCAGCAGCGTAGCGGCTAGCGGGGGTTCAGAGACCCAGTACTTC
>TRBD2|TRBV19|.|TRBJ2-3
CASSMVSGGTDTQYF
TGTGCCAGTAGTATGGTGAGCGGGGGCACAGATACGCAGTATTTT
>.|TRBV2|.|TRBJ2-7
CASSGEPYEQYF
TGTGCCAGCAGTGGAGAACCCTACGAGCAGTACTTC
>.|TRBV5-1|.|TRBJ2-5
CASSFLVSEETQYF
TGCGCCAGCAGCTTTCTAGTATCTGAGGAGACCCAGTACTTC
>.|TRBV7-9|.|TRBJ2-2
CASSSEGVGRNTGELFF
TGTGCCAGCAGCTCAGAGGGGGTTGGGCGGAACACCGGGGAGCTGTTTTTT
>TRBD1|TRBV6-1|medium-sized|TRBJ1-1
CASSGTGGYTEAFF
TGTGCCAGCAGTGGGACAGGGGGCTACACTGAAGCTTTCTTT
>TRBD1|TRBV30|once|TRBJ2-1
CAWNLGTGGREQFF
TGTGCCTGGAATTTGGGGACAGGGGGTCGTGAGCAGTTCTTC
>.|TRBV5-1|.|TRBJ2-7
CASSLRGNAYEQYF
TGCGCCAGCAGCTTGCGCGGGAACGCCTACGAGCAGTACTTC
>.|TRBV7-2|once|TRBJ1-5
CASSPERAPQHF
TGTGCCAGCAGCCCCGAGCGCGCGCCCCAGCATTTT
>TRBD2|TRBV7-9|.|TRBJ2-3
CASSPGSSGNTDTQYF
TGTGCCAGCAGCCCGGGGAGTAGCGGGAACACAGATACGCAGTATTTT
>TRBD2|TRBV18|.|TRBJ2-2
CASSPSGRAPGELFF
TGTGCCAGCTCACCGAGCGGGAGGGCCCCCGGGGAGCTGTTTTTT
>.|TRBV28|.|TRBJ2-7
CASSGDSYSYEQYF
TGTGCCAGCAGTGGGGACTCCTACTCCTACGAGCAGTACTTC
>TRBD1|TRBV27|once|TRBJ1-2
CASSLTGQVDGYTF
TGTGCCAGCAGTTTAACGGGACAGGTTGATGGCTACACCTTC
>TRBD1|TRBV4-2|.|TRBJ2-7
CASSQGDRSYEQYF
TGTGCCAGCAGCCAAGGGGACAGATCCTACGAGCAGTACTTC
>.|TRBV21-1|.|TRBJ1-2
CASSHPGQGVNYGYTF
TGTGCCAGCAGCCATCCGGGACAGGGGGTTAACTATGGCTACACCTTC
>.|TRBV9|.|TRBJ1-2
CASSVGKGGNTNYGYTF
TGTGCCAGCAGCGTAGGAAAAGGGGGAAACACCAACTATGGCTACACCTTC
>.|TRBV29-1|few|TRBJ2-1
CSAGGGWNEQFF
TGCAGCGCTGGGGGCGGTTGGAATGAGCAGTTCTTC
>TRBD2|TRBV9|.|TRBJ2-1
CASSVAFWTSGGRNEQFF
TGTGCCAGCAGCGTAGCTTTTTGGACTAGCGGGGGCCGCAATGAGCAGTTCTTC
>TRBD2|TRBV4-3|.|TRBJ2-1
CASSQGLAGVNEQFF
TGCGCCAGCAGCCAGGGACTAGCGGGAGTCAATGAGCAGTTCTTC